Below, 14 T cell receptor beta chains from the same sample are listed, as sequenced in a study of blood T cell repertoires in COVID-19. Method: immunoSEQ multiplex PCR; TCRdb's copy keeps in-frame clones and lacks some. The profile shows 300,000 to 350,000 clones, approximately 83% of them singletons. Material: PBMCs or T cells enriched from blood (not recorded which). These receptors were obtained from a man younger than 45 who had recovered from COVID-19.

The chain uses TRBV21-1 and TRBJ2-7; the D call TRBD1 from the table was never checked on the DNA. TRBV21-1 is a recognized pseudogene. CDR3 length equals 17 residues. CDR3 DNA sequence: TGTGCCAGCAGCAAAAGTATACAACAGGGTTGGTCCTACGAGCAGTACTTC. As protein: CASSKSIQQGWSYEQYF.

The J gene is TRBJ1-1, the V gene TRBV4-2; no definite D call. The CDR3 sequence is 15 residues long. The ends were cut back, 0 bases at V and 1 base at J, with 9 bases in the middle. The germline gives CDR1 LGHNA, CDR2 YNFKEQ. The CDR3 region is CASSQERAQNTEAFF. DNA of the CDR3: TGTGCCAGCAGCCAAGAGAGAGCGCAGAACACTGAAGCTTTCTTT.

The rearrangement uses TRBV5-6 and TRBJ1-1, with a weak D call TRBD1 (5 bases). This CDR3 is 15 amino acids long. Germline V gene sequence: CDR1 SGHDT, CDR2 YYEEEE. Trimming pared 1 base from V and 1 base from J, leaving 11 bases between. The CDR3 DNA reads TGTGCCAGCAGCTTGTGGTTTCAGGGGAACACTGAAGCTTTCTTT. Its protein product is CASSLWFQGNTEAFF.

This clone was found once. The rearrangement joins TRBV29-1 to TRBJ1-1, with D maybe TRBD1 (6 bases). V was pared by 5 bases and J by 3 bases, with 13 bases between. CDR3 length: 13 amino acids. The germline gives CDR1 SQVTM, CDR2 ANQGSEA. The CDR3 nucleotides are TGCAGCGTTAAACAGGGAAGGGACACTGAAGCTTTCTTT. This translates into CSVKQGRDTEAFF. Together with reference TRBV29-1 and TRBJ1-1, the CDR3 gives the full variable domain: SAVISQKPSRDICQRGTSLTIQCQVDSQVTMMFWYRQQPGQSLTLIATANQGSEATYESGFVIDKFPISRPNLTFSTLTVSNMSPEDSSIYLCSVKQGRDTEAFFGQGTRLTVV.

V and J are TRBV6-6 and TRBJ2-2; 7 positions match TRBD1. V was clipped by 5 bases and J by 2 bases; unmatched bases: 11. There are 17 residues in the CDR3. Germline assignment: CDR1 MNHNY and CDR2 SVGAGI (reference sequence). CDR3 in amino acids: CASSHAKTGYNTGELFF. CDR3 DNA sequence: TGTGCCAGCAGTCACGCGAAGACAGGGTATAACACCGGGGAGCTGTTTTTT.

To note about this clone: Other DNA sequences in this specimen translate into the identical CDR3. V usage is TRBV30 and J usage is TRBJ1-2; D perhaps matches TRBD1 (5 bases). Looked up from germline, CDR1 is GTSNPN and CDR2 is SVGIG (reference sequence). Trimming pared 2 bases from V and 4 bases from J, leaving 8 bases between. The CDR3 contains 12 residues. CDR3 nucleotides: TGTGCCTGGAGTTTAGGGGTCTATGGCTACACCTTC. This codes for CAWSLGVYGYTF.

This clone has just one count. V gene TRBV18 combines with J gene TRBJ1-5; weak D call: TRBD1 (5 bases). The germline gives CDR1 KGHSH, CDR2 LQKENI. CDR3 length: 16 residues. V dropped 4 bases and J dropped 4 bases, with 17 bases sitting between them. CDR3 DNA: TGTGCCAGCTCACTCACGTACGACAGCGGGAATCAGCCCCAGCATTTT. This sequence encodes CASSLTYDSGNQPQHF.

This chain uses TRBV24-1 with TRBJ2-3; D is unresolved. CDR1 KGHDR and CDR2 SFDVKD come from the germline V gene. Trimming cost V 0 bases and J 6 bases, with 12 bases left between them. The CDR3 has 15 residues. Here the CDR3 DNA reads TGTGCCACCAGTGATTTGTTGTCGGGTATGGATACGCAGTATTTT. This gives the protein CATSDLLSGMDTQYF.

J is TRBJ1-1 and V is TRBV3-1 (or the pseudogene TRBV3-2); 9 bases are a match to TRBD1. The germline V gene has CDR1 LGHDT and CDR2 YNNKEL (reference sequence). CDR3 length equals 14 residues. V gave up 3 bases and J gave up 8 bases; unmatched junction bases: 7. Written as DNA, the CDR3 is TGTGCCAGCAGCCAGCCGGGGACAGGGATCGAAGCTTTCTTT. Protein: CASSQPGTGIEAFF.

The gene calls are TRBV10-3 and TRBJ1-6, with no clear D. Trimming cost V 2 bases and J 5 bases, with 7 bases left between them. The length of the CDR3 is 14 residues. CDR1 is ENHRY and CDR2 is SYGVKD in the germline V gene. Written as DNA, the CDR3 is TGTGCCATCAGTGAGCTACAGAATAATTCACCCCTCCACTTT. Encoded protein: CAISELQNNSPLHF.

The chain joins TRBV11-2 to TRBJ2-5; 8 bases map to TRBD1. Unmatched junction bases numbered 6, after V lost 2 bases and J lost 4 bases. The CDR3 runs 15 residues. The V gene's germline CDR1 is SGHAT and CDR2 FQNNGV. CDR3 loop: CASSLFGQGRETQYF. The CDR3 coding sequence is TGTGCCAGCAGCTTATTTGGACAGGGACGAGAGACCCAGTACTTC.

The chain joins TRBV2 to TRBJ2-1; 12 bases align to TRBD2. Germline CDR1 and CDR2: SNHLY and FYNNEI. This CDR3 region has 14 residues. V dropped 5 bases and J dropped 7; count of bases not matched to a gene: 3. This chain's CDR3 is CASSKTSGGNEQFF. The DNA of the CDR3 is TGTGCCAGCAGTAAGACTAGCGGGGGAAATGAGCAGTTCTTC.

The rearrangement links TRBV7-6 to TRBJ2-7, with a tentative D call TRBD1 (6 bases). This CDR3 has 17 residues. With 1 base removed from V and 1 base from J, the gap between germline ends came to 17 bases. Germline CDR1 reads SGHVS; CDR2 reads FNYEAQ. CDR3 in amino acids: CASSLGVGQGKSYEQYF. The DNA of the CDR3 is TGTGCCAGCAGCTTAGGAGTAGGGCAGGGGAAGTCCTACGAGCAGTACTTC.

This chain's CDR3 is CASSLGQGVNTEAFF. CDR3 nucleotides: TGTGCCAGCAGCTTAGGACAGGGGGTGAACACTGAAGCTTTCTTT. The chain joins TRBV5-5 to TRBJ1-1; 10 bases are a match to TRBD1. V shed 2 bases, J shed 0 bases, and the junction held 1 base outside the gene matches. Germline CDR1 SGHKS, CDR2 YYEKEE (reference sequence). The CDR3 consists of 15 residues.